This TCR beta chain derives from a study of monozygotic twins with inflammatory bowel disease. Study-level results: Twins classed as concordant or discordant showed no difference in repertoire similarity, possibly from limited power.

Points on this clonotype: Its matching antigen is unknown.

Both TCRalpha and TCRbeta cDNA were subjected to two nested PCRs lasting roughly 16 and 10 cycles. From its re-call of the 5' RACE reads, TCRdb lists each CDR3 protein once, without DNA. Recorded here are 110,000 to 150,000 distinct CDR3 sequences; the top ten clones represent 1% to 1.5%. Germline loops: CDR1 DFQATT, CDR2 SNEGSKA (reference sequence). The length of the CDR3 is 13 residues. The sequence came from a human donor with ulcerative colitis or Crohn's disease, or a healthy co-twin of an affected twin (not recorded which). This chain links TRBV20-1 with TRBJ1-1; the D call from TCRdb, TRBD1, cannot be confirmed without DNA. Source material: blood. The CDR3 is CSAKGGAGFEAFF.